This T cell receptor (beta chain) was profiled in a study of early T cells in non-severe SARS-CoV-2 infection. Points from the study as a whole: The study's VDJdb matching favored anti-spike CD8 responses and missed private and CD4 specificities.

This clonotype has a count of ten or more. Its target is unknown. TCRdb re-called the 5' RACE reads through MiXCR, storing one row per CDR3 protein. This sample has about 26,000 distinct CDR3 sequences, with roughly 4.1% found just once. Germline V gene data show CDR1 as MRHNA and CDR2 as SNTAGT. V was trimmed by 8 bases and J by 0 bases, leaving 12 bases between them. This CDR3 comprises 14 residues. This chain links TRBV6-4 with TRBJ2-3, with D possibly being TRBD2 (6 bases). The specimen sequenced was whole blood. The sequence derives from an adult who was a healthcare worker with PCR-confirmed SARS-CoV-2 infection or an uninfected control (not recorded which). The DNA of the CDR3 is TGTGCCAGCCGGGGAGGATCTAGCACAGATACGCAGTATTTT. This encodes CASRGGSSTDTQYF.